These 28 T cell receptor beta chains came from one sample sequenced in a study of blood T cell repertoires in COVID-19. Measured with immunoSEQ multiplex PCR; TCRdb has only the in-frame clones, and not every one. The profile shows about 530,000 clones, roughly nine tenths of them singletons. Sequencing input: peripheral blood. The receptors here all came from a woman between 45 and 60 years old with COVID-19, enrolled during active disease.

The chain recombines TRBV21-1 with TRBJ2-5; the table calls TRBD2, which could not be checked here. TRBV21-1 is a pseudogene. The CDR3 runs to 19 residues. For the CDR3, the DNA is TGTGCCAGCAGCAAAGAACGTCGGACTAGCGGGGGGGAACCGGAGACCCAGTACTTC. Its protein is CASSKERRTSGGEPETQYF.

The rearrangement joins TRBV24-1 to TRBJ2-1, with 8 bases lining up with TRBD2. V lost 0 bases, J lost 6 bases, and 3 bases stayed unmatched. CDR3 size: 15 residues. Germline V lookup: CDR1 KGHDR, CDR2 SFDVKD. The CDR3 spells CATSDLRRGVNEQFF. In DNA form, the CDR3 reads TGTGCCACCAGTGATTTGCGGCGGGGGGTCAATGAGCAGTTCTTC.

The count of this clone is one. The gene calls are TRBV19 and TRBJ2-6; D might be TRBD1 (6 bases). The ends were cut back, 3 bases at V and 0 bases at J, with 9 bases in the middle. The CDR3 is 16 residues long. Germline CDR1 is LNHDA and CDR2 is SQIVND (reference sequence). The DNA for the CDR3 is TGTGCCAGTAGTATCCCACAGGGCTCTGGGGCCAACGTCCTGACTTTC. Translation gives CASSIPQGSGANVLTF. Variable domain in full (rest from reference TRBV19 and TRBJ2-6): DGGITQSPKYLFRKEGQNVTLSCEQNLNHDAMYWYRQDPGQGLRLIYYSQIVNDFQKGDIAEGYSVSREKKESFPLTVTSAQKNPTAFYLCASSIPQGSGANVLTFGAGSRLTVL.

Only one count was recorded for this clone. The chain carries TRBV5-1 and TRBJ2-5; 7 bases fit TRBD2. The V and J ends lost 0 bases and 5 bases, in that order; junction bases with no gene match: 1. CDR1 and CDR2 (germline): SGHRS, YFSETQ. The CDR3 runs to 13 residues. CDR3 bases: TGCGCCAGCAGCTTGGAGGGAGGGGAGACCCAGTACTTC. It is translated as CASSLEGGETQYF.

This CDR3 reads CASSPSQGEQYF. In DNA, the CDR3 is TGCGCCAGCAGCCCATCACAGGGAGAGCAGTACTTC. This chain links TRBV5-1 with TRBJ2-7, with D possibly matching TRBD1 (6 bases). Germline-derived CDR1 and CDR2 are SGHRS and YFSETQ. The CDR3 runs to 12 residues. V was shortened by 4 bases and J by 7 bases, with 12 bases between the two germline ends. Together with reference TRBV5-1 and TRBJ2-7, the CDR3 gives the full variable domain: KAGVTQTPRYLIKTRGQQVTLSCSPISGHRSVSWYQQTPGQGLQFLFEYFSETQRNKGNFPGRFSGRQFSNSRSEMNVSTLELGDSALYLCASSPSQGEQYFGPGTRLTVT.

The rearrangement links TRBV3-1 (or the pseudogene TRBV3-2) to TRBJ1-2, with D possibly TRBD1 on 5 matching bases. Germline CDR1 LGHDT, CDR2 YNNKEL (reference sequence). V dropped 3 bases and J dropped 2 bases, with 13 bases sitting between them. The CDR3 has 15 amino acids. This CDR3 reads CASSHRAGGNYGYTF. CDR3 DNA sequence: TGTGCCAGCAGCCATAGAGCCGGGGGGAACTATGGCTACACCTTC.

The V call is TRBV5-1, the J call TRBJ2-7; tentatively, D is TRBD2 (5 bases). Between the trimmed V and J ends, which lost 4 bases and 4 bases, there was a span of 9 bases. The CDR3 sequence is 12 residues long. CDR1 and CDR2 from the germline V gene are SGHRS and YFSETQ. CDR3: CASSEGTYEQYF. The CDR3 bases are TGCGCCAGCAGCGAGGGAACATACGAGCAGTACTTC.

This clone is a singleton in its sample. The rearrangement joins TRBV30 to TRBJ1-1; no firm D call. The CDR3 runs to 11 residues. Germline CDR1 and CDR2: GTSNPN and SVGIG (reference sequence). The V end lost 5 bases, the J end lost 6 bases, and 10 bases lay between the germline ends. In DNA form, the CDR3 reads TGTGCCTGGGTCCGATCGGCTGAAGCTTTCTTT. Protein sequence: CAWVRSAEAFF.

The gene calls are TRBV19 and TRBJ2-3, with 9 bases lining up with TRBD1. With 3 bases clipped from V and 0 bases from J, the junction kept 7 bases outside the gene matches. Germline CDR1 is LNHDA and CDR2 is SQIVND (reference sequence). The CDR3 sequence is 17 residues long. CDR3 residues: CASSIWDRETSTDTQYF. The CDR3 DNA follows: TGTGCCAGTAGTATCTGGGACAGGGAGACTAGCACAGATACGCAGTATTTT.

The chain uses TRBV19 and TRBJ1-5; 9 bases agree with TRBD1. The J segment lost 5 bases and the V segment lost 9 bases, leaving 11 bases of the junction unmatched. The CDR3 is 15 amino acids. The germline V gene has CDR1 LNHDA and CDR2 SQIVND (reference sequence). The CDR3 here is CASRRWTGEDQPQHF. CDR3 nucleotide sequence: TGTGCCAGCCGACGGTGGACAGGGGAGGATCAGCCCCAGCATTTT.

The chain recombines TRBV7-8 with TRBJ2-1, with D perhaps matching TRBD2 (5 bases). The CDR3 extends over 13 amino acids. Germline CDR1 SGHVS, CDR2 FQNEAQ. Trimming removed 5 bases from V and 4 bases from J, with 9 bases in between. This CDR3 is CASSPRGYNEQFF. For the CDR3, the DNA is TGTGCCAGCAGCCCCCGCGGGTACAATGAGCAGTTCTTC.

The chain is built from TRBV7-8 and TRBJ2-3; 9 bases align to TRBD1. The CDR3 is 16 amino acids. Trimming removed 5 bases from V and 5 bases from J; junction bases left unmatched: 11. Germline V CDR1 and CDR2: SGHVS, FQNEAQ. This CDR3 is CASSPRDRVTGDTQYF. Written as DNA, the CDR3 is TGTGCCAGCAGCCCGAGGGACAGGGTCACTGGAGATACGCAGTATTTT. Filled out from reference TRBV7-8 and TRBJ2-3, the complete variable domain reads GAGVSQSPRYKVAKRGQDVALRCDPISGHVSLFWYQQALGQGPEFLTYFQNEAQLDKSGLPSDRFFAERPEGSVSTLKIQRTQQEDSAVYLCASSPRDRVTGDTQYFGPGTRLTVL.

V is TRBV28 and J is TRBJ1-4; D is unresolved. Germline CDR1 and CDR2: MDHEN and SYDVKM. Between the trimmed V and J ends, which lost 10 bases and 0 bases, there was a span of 9 bases. The CDR3 totals 13 residues. The CDR3 reads CATHVATNEKLFF. CDR3 nucleotides: TGTGCCACCCATGTTGCAACTAATGAAAAACTGTTTTTT.

The genes are TRBV3-1 (or the pseudogene TRBV3-2) and TRBJ2-1; TRBD1 matches at 7 bases. The CDR3 runs 14 residues. The V gene's germline CDR1 is LGHDT and CDR2 YNNKEL (reference sequence). The V and J ends lost 4 bases and 6 bases, in that order; junction bases with no gene match: 6. The DNA for the CDR3 is TGTGCCAGCAGCCGTGGACAGGACCCCAATGAGCAGTTCTTC. This codes for CASSRGQDPNEQFF.

This clone was detected once. V is TRBV10-3 and J is TRBJ2-1; TRBD2 agrees at 13 bases. Trimming at V came to 3 bases and at J to 12 bases, leaving 8 bases not matched to a gene. Germline loops: CDR1 ENHRY, CDR2 SYGVKD. This CDR3 comprises 15 residues. CDR3 coding DNA: TGTGCCATCAGTGATGGGACTAGCGGGGAAGGCGGGCAGTTCTTC. It is translated as CAISDGTSGEGGQFF.

The table lists this clone with a few counts. The same CDR3 is also encoded by other DNA sequences in this sample. CDR3 amino acids: CASSVDRVNTEAFF. DNA for the CDR3: TGTGCCAGCAGTGTCGACCGGGTAAACACTGAAGCTTTCTTT. The chain recombines TRBV2 with TRBJ1-1; D ambiguous. Trimming took 4 bases from V and 2 from J, leaving 11 bases between them. The germline gives CDR1 SNHLY, CDR2 FYNNEI. This CDR3 comprises 14 residues.

The rearrangement links TRBV18 to TRBJ2-5; 7 positions agree with TRBD1. Germline CDR1 reads KGHSH; CDR2 reads LQKENI. This CDR3 is 17 amino acids long. V dropped 6 bases and J dropped 4; count of bases not matched to a gene: 17. In nucleotides, the CDR3 is TGTGCCAGCTCCCTGACCCTGACAGGGCTAGATGGAGAGACCCAGTACTTC. Translated: CASSLTLTGLDGETQYF.

The V call is TRBV28, the J call TRBJ1-1; D call uncertain. Trimming cost V 4 bases and J 1 base, with 16 bases left between them. From germline, CDR1 is MDHEN and CDR2 SYDVKM. The CDR3 contains 16 residues. The CDR3 coding sequence is TGTGCCAGCAGTTCCACTCTCGTTTTCGCGAACACTGAAGCTTTCTTT. It is translated as CASSSTLVFANTEAFF.

This chain links TRBV19 with TRBJ2-4; 9 bases map to TRBD1. The V and J ends lost 4 bases and 7 bases, in that order; junction bases with no gene match: 5. Germline V lookup: CDR1 LNHDA, CDR2 SQIVND (reference sequence). The CDR3 spans 14 residues. The CDR3, as DNA: TGTGCCAGTAGTACCACTGGACAGGGGAACATTCAGTACTTC. It is translated as CASSTTGQGNIQYF. The whole variable domain, filled in from reference TRBV19 and TRBJ2-4, reads DGGITQSPKYLFRKEGQNVTLSCEQNLNHDAMYWYRQDPGQGLRLIYYSQIVNDFQKGDIAEGYSVSREKKESFPLTVTSAQKNPTAFYLCASSTTGQGNIQYFGAGTRLSVL.

The rearrangement links TRBV3-1 (or the pseudogene TRBV3-2) to TRBJ2-1, with D perhaps TRBD1 (6 bases). With 0 bases removed from V and 10 bases from J, the gap between germline ends came to 10 bases. The CDR3 runs to 13 residues. Germline V gene sequence: CDR1 LGHDT, CDR2 YNNKEL (reference sequence). CDR3 amino acids: CASSQEQGWEQFF. The CDR3 DNA reads TGTGCCAGCAGCCAAGAACAGGGATGGGAGCAGTTCTTC.

This clone was seen just once. Other nucleotide sequences in the sample specify the same CDR3. The chain employs TRBV7-8 and TRBJ1-1; 11 bases agree with TRBD1. The CDR3 length is 13 residues. The ends lost 1 base at V and 10 bases at J; junction bases unmatched: 2. Germline loops: CDR1 SGHVS, CDR2 FQNEAQ. This CDR3 reads CASSLGTGGRAFF. The CDR3 coding sequence is TGTGCCAGCAGCTTAGGGACAGGGGGCAGAGCTTTCTTT. Filled out from reference TRBV7-8 and TRBJ1-1, the complete variable domain reads GAGVSQSPRYKVAKRGQDVALRCDPISGHVSLFWYQQALGQGPEFLTYFQNEAQLDKSGLPSDRFFAERPEGSVSTLKIQRTQQEDSAVYLCASSLGTGGRAFFGQGTRLTVV.

J is TRBJ2-7 and V is TRBV7-2; 10 positions match TRBD2. J gave up 3 bases and V 2 bases, and 10 bases lay outside the gene matches. The CDR3 loop spans 17 amino acids. Germline CDR1 is SGHTA and CDR2 is FQGNSA. The CDR3: CASSLQGQTSGYYEQYF. The DNA for the CDR3 is TGTGCCAGCAGCTTACAAGGTCAGACTAGCGGGTACTACGAGCAGTACTTC.

The chain carries TRBV4-1 and TRBJ2-5, with TRBD2 identical over 11 bases. V shed 2 bases, J shed 5 bases, and the junction held 7 bases outside the gene matches. This CDR3 has 16 amino acids. Germline CDR1 reads MGHRA; CDR2 reads YSYEKL. Here the CDR3 reads CASSQLTSGVEETQYF. CDR3 DNA: TGCGCCAGCAGCCAACTGACTAGCGGGGTCGAGGAGACCCAGTACTTC.

The rearrangement joins TRBV19 to TRBJ1-1; 7 bases are a match to TRBD1. The CDR3 covers 12 residues. Germline CDR1 is LNHDA and CDR2 is SQIVND (reference sequence). The ends lost 4 bases at V and 8 bases at J; junction bases unmatched: 4. CDR3 residues: CASSKGGREAFF. The DNA for the CDR3 is TGTGCCAGTAGTAAAGGGGGCAGAGAAGCTTTCTTT.

V is TRBV7-2 and J is TRBJ1-2, with unresolved D. V dropped 2 bases and J dropped 3 bases, with 10 bases sitting between them. Looked up from germline, CDR1 is SGHTA and CDR2 is FQGNSA. The CDR3 is 14 amino acids. The CDR3 reads CASSLSSEYYGYTF. CDR3 DNA sequence: TGTGCCAGCAGCTTAAGTAGCGAATACTATGGCTACACCTTC.

The rearrangement joins TRBV10-2 to TRBJ2-2; 9 nucleotides agree with TRBD1. The junction had 7 bases not matched to a gene; V was cut back by 6 bases and J by 2 bases. The CDR3 is made up of 16 amino acids. The germline V gene encodes CDR1 WSHSY and CDR2 SAAADI. This CDR3 is CASSPTQGANTGELFF. The CDR3, as DNA: TGCGCCAGCAGCCCCACACAGGGGGCAAACACCGGGGAGCTGTTTTTT.

This clone was counted a few times. The chain has TRBV7-2 and TRBJ2-1; 8 bases align to TRBD1. The CDR3 has 16 amino acids. From germline, CDR1 is SGHTA and CDR2 FQGNSA. The V segment lost 5 bases and the J segment 0 bases; nucleotides outside the gene matches: 6. CDR3 coding DNA: TGTGCCAGCAGCCAGCAGGGGGCCCGCTCCTACAATGAGCAGTTCTTC. This codes for CASSQQGARSYNEQFF.

The chain is built from TRBV5-1 and TRBJ1-1; 9 positions match TRBD1. This CDR3 comprises 14 residues. Germline lookup yields CDR1 SGHRS and CDR2 YFSETQ. Trimming cost V 5 bases and J 6 bases; bases outside gene matches: 8. Here the CDR3 reads CASSITGGRAEAFF. In nucleotides, the CDR3 is TGCGCCAGCAGTATTACAGGGGGCAGAGCTGAAGCTTTCTTT. The variable domain in full, completed from reference TRBV5-1 and TRBJ1-1, reads KAGVTQTPRYLIKTRGQQVTLSCSPISGHRSVSWYQQTPGQGLQFLFEYFSETQRNKGNFPGRFSGRQFSNSRSEMNVSTLELGDSALYLCASSITGGRAEAFFGQGTRLTVV.